This TCR beta chain emerged from a study of T cell responses to AZD1222 COVID-19 vaccine. The study, taken as a whole, reports: Only a handful of AZD1222 recipients, six or seven in all, had baseline seropositivity. Vaccine-related CD4 TCRs covered spike, predominating at 160-218 and 743-854.

Sequenced by immunoSEQ multiplex PCR; TCRdb stores in-frame clones only, minus some. This table holds approximately 52,000 clones, about nine tenths found once. This clone was seen only a few times. Its cognate antigen is unknown. The clonotype comes from an adult who received the AZD1222 COVID-19 vaccine. This material consisted of peripheral blood, taken 28 days after the second AZD1222 dose.

The CDR3 sequence is CASSLGGEYGYTF. The CDR3 bases are TGTGCCAGCAGCTTGGGAGGGGAGTATGGCTACACCTTC. V and J are TRBV5-6 and TRBJ1-2; possibly TRBD1 for D (5 bases). V was shortened by 0 bases and J by 5 bases, with 8 bases between the two germline ends. This CDR3 contains 13 residues. Germline CDR1 reads SGHDT; CDR2 reads YYEEEE.